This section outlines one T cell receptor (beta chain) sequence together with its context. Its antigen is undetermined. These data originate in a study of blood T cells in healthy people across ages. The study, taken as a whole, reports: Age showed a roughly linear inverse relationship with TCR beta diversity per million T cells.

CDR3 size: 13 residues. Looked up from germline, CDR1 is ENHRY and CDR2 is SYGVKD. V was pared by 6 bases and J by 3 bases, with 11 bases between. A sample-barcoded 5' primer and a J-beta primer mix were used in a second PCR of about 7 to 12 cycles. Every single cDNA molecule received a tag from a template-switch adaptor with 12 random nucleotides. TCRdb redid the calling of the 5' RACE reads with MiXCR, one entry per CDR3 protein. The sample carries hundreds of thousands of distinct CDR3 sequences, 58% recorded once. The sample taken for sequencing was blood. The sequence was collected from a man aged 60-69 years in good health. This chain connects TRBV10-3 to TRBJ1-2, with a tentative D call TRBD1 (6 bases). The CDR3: CAISLQGDYGYTF. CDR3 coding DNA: TGTGCCATCAGCCTACAGGGAGACTATGGCTACACCTTC.